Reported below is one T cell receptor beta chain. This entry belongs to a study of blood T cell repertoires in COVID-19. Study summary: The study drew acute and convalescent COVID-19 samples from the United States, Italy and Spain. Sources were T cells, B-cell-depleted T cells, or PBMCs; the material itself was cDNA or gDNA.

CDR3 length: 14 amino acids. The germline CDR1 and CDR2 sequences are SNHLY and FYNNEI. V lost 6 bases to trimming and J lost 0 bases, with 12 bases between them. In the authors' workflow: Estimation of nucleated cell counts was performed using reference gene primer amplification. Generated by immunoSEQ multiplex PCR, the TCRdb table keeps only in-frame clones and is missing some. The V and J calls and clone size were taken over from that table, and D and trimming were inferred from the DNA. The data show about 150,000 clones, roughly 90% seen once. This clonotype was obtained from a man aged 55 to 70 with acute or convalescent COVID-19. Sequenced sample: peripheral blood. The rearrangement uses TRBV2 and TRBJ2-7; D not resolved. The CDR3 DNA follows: TGTGCCAGCAGATCACAGAGTGGCTCCTACGAGCAGTACTTC. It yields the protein CASRSQSGSYEQYF. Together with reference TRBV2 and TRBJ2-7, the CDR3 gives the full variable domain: EPEVTQTPSHQVTQMGQEVILRCVPISNHLYFYWYRQILGQKVEFLVSFYNNEISEKSEIFDDQFSVERPDGSNFTLKIRSTKLEDSAMYFCASRSQSGSYEQYFGPGTRLTVT.